This TCR beta chain was documented in a study of tumor-infiltrating lymphocytes in primary liver carcinoma. Study-wide background: Regardless of tissue type, samples showed similar yields of roughly 3.5 to 7.5 million productive TCRbeta reads.

CDR1 and CDR2 from the germline V gene are MNHEY and SVGAGI. V gave up 6 bases and J gave up 8 bases, with 13 bases separating them. The CDR3 totals 12 residues. This clonotype was detected once. Starting material of 500 ng total RNA yielded TCR beta cDNA via a constant-region primer. ARM-PCR, slightly modified, supplied the TCR beta libraries through three nested multiplex PCR rounds. The study ran its first two PCR rounds for roughly 11 cycles each, using TRBV1-TRBV30 forward primers and a C-beta reverse primer. TCRdb reprocessed the multiplex PCR reads via MiXCR and lists one record per CDR3 protein. The data show around 80,000 distinct CDR3 sequences, roughly 72% seen once. From roughly 18-30 mg of unsorted bulk tissue, DNA and RNA were co-extracted together. Patients were chronically HBV-infected and treatment-naive. Five distinct regions per tumor were sampled.

The chain has TRBV6-5 and TRBJ1-1; possibly TRBD1 for D (5 bases). The receptor's source is a man aged 40-49 years with primary liver carcinoma and hepatitis B virus infection. The sequenced sample was liver tumor tissue from sampling region 1. The subset here: tumor region T1, superior pole. CDR3 region: CASSTQGAEAFF. The CDR3 DNA sequence: TGTGCCAGCAGCACGCAGGGTGCCGAAGCTTTCTTT.